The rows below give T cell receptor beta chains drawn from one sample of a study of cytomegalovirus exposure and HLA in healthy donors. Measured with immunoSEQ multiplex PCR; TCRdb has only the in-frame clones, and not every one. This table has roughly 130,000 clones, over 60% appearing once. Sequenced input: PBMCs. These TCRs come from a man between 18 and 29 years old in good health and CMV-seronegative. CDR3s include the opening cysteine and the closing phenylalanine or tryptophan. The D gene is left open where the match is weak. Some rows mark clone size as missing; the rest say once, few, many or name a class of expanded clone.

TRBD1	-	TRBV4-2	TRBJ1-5	CASSQGWTGGNQPQHF	TGTGCCAGCAGCCAGGGCTGGACAGGGGGCAATCAGCCCCAGCATTTT
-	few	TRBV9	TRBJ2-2	CASSVVSGTNTGELFF	TGTGCCAGCAGCGTAGTTTCAGGGACGAACACCGGGGAGCTGTTTTTT
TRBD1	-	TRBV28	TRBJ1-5	CASSPFTGEVRYNQPQHF	TGTGCCAGCAGTCCATTTACAGGGGAGGTGAGGTACAATCAGCCCCAGCATTTT
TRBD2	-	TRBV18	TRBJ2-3	CASSPVLAGRGTDTQYF	TGTGCCAGCTCACCAGTACTAGCGGGACGGGGCACAGATACGCAGTATTTT
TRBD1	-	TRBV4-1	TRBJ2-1	CASSHRDRGDNEQFF	TGCGCCAGCAGCCACCGGGACAGGGGGGACAATGAGCAGTTCTTC
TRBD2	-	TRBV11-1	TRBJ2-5	CASSLSGAGGLEETQYF	TGTGCCAGCAGCTTAAGCGGGGCGGGAGGGCTTGAGGAGACCCAGTACTTC
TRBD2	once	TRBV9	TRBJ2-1	CASSVVGASGGNEQFF	TGTGCCAGCAGCGTAGTTGGAGCTAGCGGGGGGAATGAGCAGTTCTTC
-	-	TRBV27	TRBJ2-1	CASSSPGGGFRSYNEQFF	TGCGCCAGCAGTTCCCCAGGAGGTGGTTTCCGCTCCTACAATGAGCAGTTCTTC
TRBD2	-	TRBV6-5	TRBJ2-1	CASSYSSGSFGNEQFF	TGTGCCAGCAGTTACTCGAGCGGGAGCTTCGGCAATGAGCAGTTCTTC
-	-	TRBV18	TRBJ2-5	CASSPNTGEMETQYF	TGTGCCAGCTCACCTAACACCGGGGAAATGGAGACCCAGTACTTC
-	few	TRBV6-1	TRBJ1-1	CASSEGGRLRGEAFF	TGTGCCAGCAGTGAAGGGGGGCGGCTAAGAGGTGAAGCTTTCTTT
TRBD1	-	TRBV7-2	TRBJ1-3	CASSLGDRAGNTIYF	TGTGCCAGCAGCTTAGGAGACAGGGCTGGAAACACCATATATTTT
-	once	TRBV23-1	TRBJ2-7	CASSQRGVKPYEQYF	TGCGCCAGCAGTCAACGCGGGGTAAAACCCTACGAGCAGTACTTC
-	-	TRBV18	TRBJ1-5	CASSAGQINQPQHF	TGTGCCAGCTCAGCAGGACAGATCAATCAGCCCCAGCATTTT
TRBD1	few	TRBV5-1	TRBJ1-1	CASSAGQGGTEAFF	TGCGCCAGCAGCGCGGGACAGGGTGGCACTGAAGCTTTCTTT
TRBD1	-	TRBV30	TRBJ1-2	CAWLDRGLGGYTF	TGTGCCTGGTTGGACAGGGGGCTGGGGGGCTACACCTTC
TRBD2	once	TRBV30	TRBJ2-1	CAWSVPASGGYNEQFF	TGTGCCTGGAGTGTACCGGCTAGCGGGGGTTACAATGAGCAGTTCTTC
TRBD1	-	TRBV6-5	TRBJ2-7	CASSYPGGGDEQYF	TGTGCCAGCAGTTACCCAGGGGGCGGCGACGAGCAGTACTTC
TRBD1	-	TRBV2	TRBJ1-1	CASSVVTGGTEAFF	TGTGCCAGCAGTGTCGTGACAGGGGGCACTGAAGCTTTCTTT
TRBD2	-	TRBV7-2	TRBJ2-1	CASSPTSGGYNEQFF	TGTGCCAGCAGCCCTACTAGCGGAGGATACAATGAGCAGTTCTTC
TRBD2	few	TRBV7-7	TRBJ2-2	CASSPAGTNTGELFF	TGTGCTAGCAGCCCAGCGGGAACGAACACCGGGGAGCTGTTTTTT
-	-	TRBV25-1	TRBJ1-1	CASSEWAKPAFF	TGTGCCAGCAGTGAATGGGCCAAACCGGCTTTCTTT
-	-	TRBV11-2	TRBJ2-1	CASSLVGGLSYNEQFF	TGTGCCAGCAGCTTAGTTGGCGGGTTATCCTACAATGAGCAGTTCTTC
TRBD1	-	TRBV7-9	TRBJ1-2	CASSSDRVPSYGYTF	TGTGCCAGCAGCTCGGACAGGGTCCCTTCCTATGGCTACACCTTC
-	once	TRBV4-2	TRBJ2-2	CASSHSVRELFF	TGTGCCAGCAGCCATTCCGTCCGGGAGCTGTTTTTT
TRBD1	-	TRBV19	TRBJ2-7	CASRTGPPYEQYF	TGTGCCAGCCGGACAGGGCCACCCTACGAGCAGTACTTC
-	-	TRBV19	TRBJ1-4	CASNQNSNEKLFF	TGTGCCAGTAATCAAAACAGTAATGAAAAACTGTTTTTT
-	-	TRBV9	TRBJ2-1	CASSGALAWTGRDNEQFF	TGTGCCAGCAGCGGAGCCTTAGCTTGGACAGGGAGGGACAATGAGCAGTTCTTC
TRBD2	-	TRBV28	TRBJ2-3	CASSPRPTSGRTDTQYF	TGTGCCAGCAGTCCCAGACCAACTAGCGGGAGAACAGATACGCAGTATTTT
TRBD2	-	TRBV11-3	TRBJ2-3	CASSRSGSNTDTQYF	TGTGCCAGCAGCCGAAGCGGGAGCAACACAGATACGCAGTATTTT
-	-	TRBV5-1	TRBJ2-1	CASGHAFGQYNEQFF	TGCGCCAGCGGTCACGCATTCGGACAATACAATGAGCAGTTCTTC
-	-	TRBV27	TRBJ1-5	CASSLSYSNQPQHF	TGTGCCAGCAGTTTATCCTATAGCAATCAGCCCCAGCATTTT
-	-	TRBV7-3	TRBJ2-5	CASSPRSGAQETQYF	TGTGCCAGCAGCCCCCGGTCTGGTGCCCAAGAGACCCAGTACTTC
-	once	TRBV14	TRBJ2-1	CASSPQGWSYNEQFF	TGTGCCAGCAGCCCACAGGGATGGTCCTACAATGAGCAGTTCTTC
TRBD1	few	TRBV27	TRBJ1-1	CASGFGTGAFF	TGTGCCAGCGGTTTCGGGACAGGCGCTTTCTTT
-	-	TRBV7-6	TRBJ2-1	CASSSLDSSYNEQFF	TGTGCCAGCAGCTCACTGGACAGTTCTTACAATGAGCAGTTCTTC
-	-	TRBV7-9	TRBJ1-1	CASSWGTGGTEAFF	TGTGCCAGCAGCTGGGGGACGGGGGGCACTGAAGCTTTCTTT
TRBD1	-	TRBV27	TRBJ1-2	CASRTGTVYGYTF	TGTGCCAGCAGAACCGGGACAGTCTATGGCTACACCTTC
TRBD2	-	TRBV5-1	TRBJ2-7	CASSGVAGTSYEQYF	TGCGCCAGCAGCGGGGTAGCGGGGACCTCCTACGAGCAGTACTTC
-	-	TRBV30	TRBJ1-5	CAWSVSGGGNQPQHF	TGTGCCTGGAGTGTAAGCGGGGGCGGGAATCAGCCCCAGCATTTT
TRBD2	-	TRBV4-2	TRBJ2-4	CASSQTTGLATKNIQYF	TGTGCCAGCAGCCAGACCACGGGACTAGCGACCAAAAACATTCAGTACTTC
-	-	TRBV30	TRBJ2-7	CAWMSKSSYEQYF	TGTGCCTGGATGTCGAAGAGCTCCTACGAGCAGTACTTC
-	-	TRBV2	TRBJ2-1	CASRATLARLSYNEQFF	TGTGCCAGCAGGGCTACCCTAGCGCGCCTATCCTACAATGAGCAGTTCTTC
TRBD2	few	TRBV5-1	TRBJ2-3	CASSRASGGVDTQYF	TGCGCCAGCAGCCGTGCATCGGGAGGAGTAGATACGCAGTATTTT
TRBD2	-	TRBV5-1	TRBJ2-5	CASSLVSSGLKVEETQYF	TGCGCCAGCAGCTTGGTGTCTAGCGGGCTGAAAGTTGAAGAGACCCAGTACTTC
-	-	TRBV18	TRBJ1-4	CASSRATNEKLFF	TGTGCCAGCTCACGAGCAACTAATGAAAAACTGTTTTTT
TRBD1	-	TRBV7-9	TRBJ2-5	CASSQDRDRASRETQYF	TGTGCCAGCAGCCAGGACCGGGACAGGGCCTCTCGCGAGACCCAGTACTTC
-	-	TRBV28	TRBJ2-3	CASSFRWRDEDLDTQYF	TGTGCCAGCAGTTTTCGGTGGCGGGACGAGGACCTAGATACGCAGTATTTT
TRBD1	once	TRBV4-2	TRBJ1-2	CASSHTGQGRRSDYGYTF	TGTGCCAGCAGCCACACAGGACAGGGAAGACGGTCCGACTATGGCTACACCTTC
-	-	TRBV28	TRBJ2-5	CASSLLSRAETQYF	TGTGCCAGCAGTTTACTGAGCAGAGCGGAGACCCAGTACTTC
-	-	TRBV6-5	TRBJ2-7	CASSYSTGTSREQYF	TGTGCCAGCAGTTACTCGACGGGAACTAGCCGCGAGCAGTACTTC
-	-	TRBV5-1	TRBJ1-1	CASSLAGPRREAFF	TGCGCCAGCAGCTTGGCGGGCCCCAGGAGGGAAGCTTTCTTT
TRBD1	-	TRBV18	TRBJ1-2	CASSPPTGERYGYTF	TGTGCCAGCTCACCACCGACAGGGGAAAGATATGGCTACACCTTC
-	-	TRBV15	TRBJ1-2	CATSERQVASYGYTF	TGTGCCACCAGCGAGCGACAGGTCGCGTCCTATGGCTACACCTTC
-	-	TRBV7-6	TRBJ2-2	CASSQGWGELFF	TGTGCCAGCAGTCAGGGCTGGGGGGAGCTGTTTTTT